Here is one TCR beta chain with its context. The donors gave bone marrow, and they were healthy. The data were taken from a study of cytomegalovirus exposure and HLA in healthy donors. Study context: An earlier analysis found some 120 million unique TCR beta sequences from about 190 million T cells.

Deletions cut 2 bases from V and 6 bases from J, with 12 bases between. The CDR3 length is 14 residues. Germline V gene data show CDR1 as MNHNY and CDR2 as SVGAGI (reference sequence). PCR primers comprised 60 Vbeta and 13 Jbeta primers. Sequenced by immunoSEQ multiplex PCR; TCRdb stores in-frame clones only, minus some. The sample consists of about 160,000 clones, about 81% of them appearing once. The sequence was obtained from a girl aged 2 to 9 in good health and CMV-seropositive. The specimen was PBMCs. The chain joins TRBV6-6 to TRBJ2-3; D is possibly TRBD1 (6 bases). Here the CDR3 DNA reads TGTGCCAGCAGTTACATCAGGCAGGGGGATACGCAGTATTTT. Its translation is CASSYIRQGDTQYF.